This TCR beta chain derives from a study of blood T cell repertoires in COVID-19. TCRdb keeps only in-frame clones here, not all; method: immunoSEQ multiplex PCR. The data hold over 150,000 clones, with roughly nine tenths observed a single time. Germline V lookup: CDR1 MNHEY, CDR2 SMNVEV (reference sequence). The CDR3 length is 14 residues. The ends lost 5 bases at V and 2 bases at J; junction bases unmatched: 6. The TCR sequence derives from a woman aged 45 to 65 who had recovered from COVID-19. The gene calls are TRBV27 and TRBJ2-7, with TRBD1 matching over 7 bases. The source material was PBMCs or T cells enriched from blood (not recorded which). In DNA form, the CDR3 reads TGTGCCAGCAGTCCTTGGGACAGTACCTACGAGCAGTACTTC. Translation gives CASSPWDSTYEQYF.